Listed below are T cell receptor beta chains from one sample, sequenced in a study of CD8+ T cells in alopecia areata. Data came from immunoSEQ multiplex PCR; TCRdb stores just in-frame clones and leaves some out. The sample carries 150,000 to 200,000 clones, around 71% recorded once. Here the sequenced sample was CD8+ T cells sorted from blood, taken at week 0. These receptor sequences come from a human donor with alopecia areata. CDR3s include the opening cysteine and the closing phenylalanine or tryptophan. Each record gives: J gene, V gene, clone size, D gene, CDR3 protein, CDR3 DNA. The D gene is left open where the match is weak. Some rows mark clone size as missing; the rest say once, few, many or name a class of expanded clone.

TRBJ1-4 | TRBV4-2 | . | . | CASSQDGSEKLFF | TGTGCCAGCAGCCAAGATGGGAGTGAAAAACTGTTTTTT
TRBJ1-2 | TRBV30 | once | . | CAWSVTWTAYGYTF | TGTGCCTGGAGTGTGACCTGGACAGCTTATGGCTACACCTTC
TRBJ2-7 | TRBV6-5 | medium-sized | . | CASSYSSGDPYEQYF | TGTGCCAGCAGTTACTCCTCCGGGGACCCCTACGAGCAGTACTTC
TRBJ2-1 | TRBV9 | . | TRBD1 | CASSVGAGTAYNEQFF | TGTGCCAGCAGCGTAGGGGCCGGGACAGCCTACAATGAGCAGTTCTTC
TRBJ2-7 | TRBV4-1 | . | . | CASSQRDIVAEQYF | TGCGCCAGCAGCCAACGGGACATCGTGGCCGAGCAGTACTTC
TRBJ1-4 | TRBV27 | . | TRBD1 | CASSLLGGGNEKLFF | TGTGCCAGCAGTTTATTAGGGGGCGGTAATGAAAAACTGTTTTTT
TRBJ2-2 | TRBV19 | . | . | CAMRGGRDTGELFF | TGTGCCATGCGAGGAGGCAGAGACACCGGGGAGCTGTTTTTT
TRBJ2-3 | TRBV9 | . | . | CASGRWMGTDTQYF | TGTGCCAGCGGGCGGTGGATGGGCACAGATACGCAGTATTTT
TRBJ2-1 | TRBV10-2 | . | TRBD2 | CASREAGGYNEQFF | TGCGCCAGCAGAGAAGCGGGGGGGTACAATGAGCAGTTCTTC
TRBJ1-1 | TRBV4-1 | . | TRBD1 | CASSQDQTGGANTEAFF | TGCGCCAGCAGCCAAGATCAGACAGGGGGTGCGAACACTGAAGCTTTCTTT
TRBJ2-3 | TRBV29-1 | . | TRBD2 | CSVVRPSGTYSDTQYF | TGCAGCGTTGTTAGGCCTAGCGGGACATACTCAGATACGCAGTATTTT
TRBJ1-2 | TRBV29-1 | . | . | CTTGKQDGGYGYTF | TGCACCACCGGAAAACAGGACGGGGGCTATGGCTACACCTTC
TRBJ2-5 | TRBV11-2 | . | TRBD2 | CASSTGGTYQETQYF | TGTGCCAGCAGCACCGGGGGGACGTACCAAGAGACCCAGTACTTC
TRBJ2-1 | TRBV6-5 | . | . | CASRNSVGQFF | TGTGCCAGCAGAAACAGCGTAGGGCAATTCTTC
TRBJ2-1 | TRBV29-1 | . | . | CSVEVIALSSYNEQFF | TGCAGCGTTGAAGTGATTGCCCTGAGCTCCTACAATGAGCAGTTCTTC
TRBJ2-7 | TRBV7-9 | . | TRBD2 | CASTPGGFSEEDEQYF | TGTGCCAGCACACCCGGGGGGTTTTCAGAGGAGGACGAGCAGTACTTC
TRBJ2-1 | TRBV27 | . | TRBD1 | CASSLSPGGLNEQFF | TGTGCCAGCAGTTTATCGCCAGGGGGCCTTAATGAGCAGTTCTTC
TRBJ2-2 | TRBV29-1 | . | . | CSALGAGEPFF | TGCAGCGCCCTCGGGGCCGGGGAGCCGTTTTTT
TRBJ2-7 | TRBV29-1 | . | . | CSVLLGSGEQYF | TGCAGCGTGCTGCTTGGCTCGGGCGAGCAGTACTTC
TRBJ2-5 | TRBV13 | once | TRBD2 | CASSRKRGGQETQYF | TGTGCCAGCAGCCGAAAGCGGGGAGGCCAAGAGACCCAGTACTTC
TRBJ2-7 | TRBV27 | . | . | CASQGGYYEQYF | TGTGCCAGCCAGGGCGGATACTACGAGCAGTACTTC
TRBJ1-2 | TRBV6-5 | . | TRBD1 | CASRAGGPSYGYTF | TGTGCCAGCAGAGCAGGGGGCCCCAGCTATGGCTACACCTTC
TRBJ2-5 | TRBV9 | . | . | CASSGVQETQYF | TGTGCCAGCAGCGGGGTACAAGAGACCCAGTACTTC
TRBJ1-2 | TRBV2 | few | . | CASSVGPRNYGYTF | TGTGCCAGCAGTGTAGGTCCCCGCAACTATGGCTACACCTTC
TRBJ2-7 | TRBV7-9 | few | . | CASSSARYEQYF | TGTGCCAGCAGCTCCGCTAGATACGAGCAGTACTTC
TRBJ2-3 | TRBV9 | . | . | CASSSSADTQYF | TGTGCCAGCAGCAGTTCCGCAGATACGCAGTATTTT
TRBJ2-7 | TRBV9 | . | . | CASSPEGTVYDEQYF | TGTGCCAGCAGCCCTGAGGGGACGGTCTATGACGAGCAGTACTTC
TRBJ2-2 | TRBV9 | few | . | CASSVGYGGELFF | TGTGCCAGCAGCGTAGGCTACGGCGGGGAGCTGTTTTTT
TRBJ2-7 | TRBV29-1 | few | TRBD2 | CSVEEGRDYEQYF | TGCAGCGTTGAAGAGGGGAGGGACTACGAGCAGTACTTC
TRBJ1-5 | TRBV19 | . | . | CASSIERGGNQPQHF | TGTGCCAGTAGTATTGAGAGGGGGGGCAATCAGCCCCAGCATTTT
TRBJ2-3 | TRBV11-2 | hyperexpanded | TRBD2 | CASSPGGPADTQYF | TGTGCCAGCAGCCCGGGGGGGCCTGCAGATACGCAGTATTTT
TRBJ2-7 | TRBV7-9 | . | TRBD1 | CARTGTGVSEQYF | TGTGCCAGAACCGGGACAGGGGTTTCCGAGCAGTACTTC
TRBJ1-5 | TRBV6-4 | once | . | CASSDARGGNQPQHF | TGTGCCAGCAGTGATGCCAGGGGAGGCAATCAGCCCCAGCATTTT
TRBJ2-7 | TRBV5-1 | . | . | CASSYVYRDHEQYF | TGCGCCAGCAGCTACGTCTACAGGGACCACGAGCAGTACTTC
TRBJ2-5 | TRBV29-1 | . | TRBD2 | CSVEDPLAEAPWETQYF | TGCAGCGTTGAAGATCCCCTAGCGGAGGCCCCATGGGAGACCCAGTACTTC
TRBJ2-3 | TRBV30 | few | . | CAWSVGGPDTQYF | TGTGCCTGGAGTGTTGGGGGCCCAGATACGCAGTATTTT
TRBJ1-1 | TRBV9 | once | . | CASSPREGRTEAFF | TGTGCCAGCAGCCCCCGCGAAGGAAGAACTGAAGCTTTCTTT
TRBJ1-1 | TRBV7-9 | . | . | CASSLVGFAFF | TGTGCCAGCAGCTTAGTGGGGTTTGCTTTCTTT
TRBJ2-5 | TRBV13 | . | . | CASSLGRLVEETQYF | TGTGCCAGCAGCTTAGGACGACTAGTGGAAGAGACCCAGTACTTC
TRBJ2-5 | TRBV27 | . | TRBD1 | CACRDSLQETQYF | TGTGCCTGCCGGGACAGCCTCCAAGAGACCCAGTACTTC
TRBJ1-5 | TRBV30 | . | TRBD1 | CAWSPGGQEPQHF | TGTGCCTGGTCCCCAGGGGGCCAAGAGCCCCAGCATTTT
TRBJ1-1 | TRBV30 | . | . | CAWSVGGAAAEAFF | TGTGCCTGGAGTGTAGGAGGGGCAGCGGCTGAAGCTTTCTTT